This entry lists 17 T cell receptor beta chains sequenced from one sample in a study of Ad26.COV2.S vaccination and SARS-CoV-2 variants. Clones were sequenced by immunoSEQ multiplex PCR, and TCRdb holds only the in-frame ones, with some missing. The sample lists about 380,000 clones; roughly 80% were seen once. Treatment here: approximately 18 received Ad26.COV2.S at low or high dose, single or two shots; several received placebo; per-sample allocation not given. Samples came from day 63 after the first vaccine or placebo injection. The source material was peripheral blood, sampled in a trial of Ad26.COV2.S vaccine versus placebo. The receptors stem from a person aged 18-60 years who received the Ad26.COV2.S COVID-19 vaccine or a placebo.

The V and J genes are TRBV7-3 and TRBJ2-2, with D tentatively TRBD2 (5 bases). V lost 3 bases, J lost 9 bases, and 17 bases lay in between. This CDR3 region has 15 residues. Germline CDR1 SGHTA, CDR2 FQGTGA. CDR3 amino acids: CASSFGGRGVRELFF. The CDR3 nucleotides are TGTGCCAGCAGCTTTGGCGGGCGCGGTGTCCGGGAGCTGTTTTTT. Full variable domain (rest looked up from reference TRBV7-3 and TRBJ2-2): GAGVSQTPSNKVTEKGKYVELRCDPISGHTALYWYRQSLGQGPEFLIYFQGTGAADDSGLPNDRFFAVRPEGSVSTLKIQRTERGDSAVYLCASSFGGRGVRELFFGEGSRLTVL.

This chain uses TRBV12-3 or TRBV12-4 with TRBJ1-1; possible D gene TRBD1, 5 bases. The CDR3 runs to 12 residues. The V and J ends lost 7 bases and 4 bases respectively, with 10 bases between them. In DNA form, the CDR3 reads TGTGCCAGCAACGCCGGGGCCACTGAAGCTTTCTTT. Its protein product is CASNAGATEAFF.

The gene calls are TRBV10-1 and TRBJ2-1, with D possibly being TRBD2 (6 bases). The CDR3 contains 15 residues. Germline CDR1 and CDR2: WNHNN and SYGVQD (reference sequence). The ends were cut back, 8 bases at V and 6 bases at J, with 20 bases in the middle. CDR3 DNA: TGCGCCAGCCTTCGGACGGGGGATAGACGCAATGAGCAGTTCTTC. Encoded protein: CASLRTGDRRNEQFF.

In its sample, this clone was seen many times. The chain combines TRBV28 with TRBJ2-2; the D gene could be TRBD1 or TRBD2 (5 bases each). V shed 3 bases and J shed 6 bases, with 8 bases lying between them. The CDR3 consists of 13 residues. Looked up from germline, CDR1 is MDHEN and CDR2 is SYDVKM. DNA of the CDR3: TGTGCCAGCAGTTTTAGAGGGGCCGGGGAGCTGTTTTTT. Its translation: CASSFRGAGELFF.

The rearrangement links TRBV7-2 to TRBJ1-5; D might be TRBD1 (6 bases). The length of the CDR3 is 15 residues. CDR1 and CDR2 (germline): SGHTA, FQGNSA. V was cut by 1 base and J by 4 bases, with 11 bases left in between. CDR3 protein: CASSLGVGTNQPQHF. The CDR3 DNA reads as TGTGCCAGCAGCTTAGGAGTAGGGACAAATCAGCCCCAGCATTTT.

For the CDR3, the DNA is TGCAGCGCGAGGGTTCAGAATGAAAAACTGTTTTTT. Protein: CSARVQNEKLFF. This chain uses TRBV29-1 with TRBJ1-4; no clear D. Trimming removed 7 bases at V and 5 bases at J, with 11 bases between. Germline V gene sequence: CDR1 SQVTM, CDR2 ANQGSEA. The CDR3 totals 12 residues. Based on the CDR3 plus reference TRBV29-1 and TRBJ1-4, the full variable domain is SAVISQKPSRDICQRGTSLTIQCQVDSQVTMMFWYRQQPGQSLTLIATANQGSEATYESGFVIDKFPISRPNLTFSTLTVSNMSPEDSSIYLCSARVQNEKLFFGSGTQLSVL.

This clone was observed a handful of times. The rearrangement links TRBV19 to TRBJ2-1; TRBD2 matches at 8 bases. Trimming took 5 bases from V and 5 from J; bases not matched to a gene: 5. The germline V gene encodes CDR1 LNHDA and CDR2 SQIVND (reference sequence). The CDR3 sequence is 14 residues long. CDR3 coding DNA: TGTGCCAGTAGTCTCGGGGGACTAGACAATGAGCAGTTCTTC. Translating it yields CASSLGGLDNEQFF.

The J gene is TRBJ1-1, the V gene TRBV7-2; no definite D call. The V and J ends lost 5 bases and 4 bases respectively, with 11 bases between them. The CDR3 contains 13 residues. CDR1 and CDR2 from the germline V gene are SGHTA and FQGNSA. CDR3 sequence: CASSKSRLTEAFF. The DNA for the CDR3 is TGTGCCAGCAGCAAGTCTCGGCTCACTGAAGCTTTCTTT.

The chain joins TRBV7-3 to TRBJ2-1; a possible D gene is TRBD1 (5 bases). This CDR3 spans 13 amino acids. Germline V gene lookup returns CDR1 SGHTA and CDR2 FQGTGA. The V end was cut by 5 bases, the J end by 9 bases, with 14 bases between. CDR3 region: CASSLGVVSEQFF. Written as DNA, the CDR3 is TGTGCCAGCAGCCTAGGGGTTGTGAGTGAGCAGTTCTTC.

This clone was seen once. J is TRBJ2-3 and V is TRBV11-3; weak D call: TRBD2 (5 bases). Germline-derived CDR1 and CDR2 are SGHNT and YENEEA. Trimming cost V 3 bases and J 3 bases, with 16 bases left between them. The CDR3 runs to 16 residues. The CDR3 protein is CASSFEAELGTDTQYF. In DNA form, the CDR3 reads TGTGCCAGCAGCTTCGAAGCGGAGTTGGGGACAGATACGCAGTATTTT.

This chain joins TRBV4-2 and TRBJ1-2; no firm D call. Germline V gives CDR1 LGHNA, CDR2 YNFKEQ. V was shortened by 0 bases and J by 7 bases, with 6 bases between the two germline ends. The CDR3 has 12 amino acids. As DNA, the CDR3 is TGTGCCAGCAGCCAAGATCTCCGTGGCTACACCTTC. It specifies CASSQDLRGYTF.

This clone has more than one count but fewer than ten. The J gene is TRBJ2-7, the V gene TRBV6-1; 9 nucleotides align to TRBD1. Trimming took 2 bases from V and 6 from J; bases not matched to a gene: 5. This CDR3 has 14 amino acids. Looked up from germline, CDR1 is MNHNS and CDR2 is SASEGT. The CDR3 nucleotides are TGTGCCAGCAGTGAATGGGGACAGGGTTTCGAGCAGTACTTC. This sequence encodes CASSEWGQGFEQYF.

V is TRBV7-3 and J is TRBJ1-6; D perhaps matches TRBD1 (5 bases). Per the germline V gene, CDR1 is SGHTA and CDR2 is FQGTGA. V gave up 0 bases and J gave up 14 bases, with 8 bases separating them. This CDR3 has 12 residues. This CDR3 reads CASSLTGGTLHF. CDR3 in DNA: TGTGCCAGCAGCTTAACGGGGGGAACCCTCCACTTT.

This chain connects TRBV10-2 to TRBJ1-2, with 8 bases that match TRBD1. The germline V gene encodes CDR1 WSHSY and CDR2 SAAADI. After removal of 8 bases from V and 4 bases from J, the junction contained 15 bases not matched to a gene. This CDR3 contains 16 residues. The DNA for the CDR3 is TGCGCCAGCGTCGGGGTGACAGGGGCCGGCAGCTATGGCTACACCTTC. Its protein product is CASVGVTGAGSYGYTF.

V gene TRBV6-5 combines with J gene TRBJ2-3; perhaps D is TRBD1 or TRBD2 (5 bases each). Germline V lookup: CDR1 MNHEY, CDR2 SVGAGI. CDR3 size: 15 residues. V lost 2 bases to trimming and J lost 6 bases, with 15 bases between them. The CDR3 DNA reads as TGTGCCAGCAGTTACGGGAGCTTTGGGGCGGATACGCAGTATTTT. This translates into CASSYGSFGADTQYF.

The V gene is TRBV21-1, the J gene TRBJ1-4; TRBD1, the table's D call, lacks a check against the DNA. TRBV21-1 is flagged as a pseudogene. This CDR3 spans 13 amino acids. The CDR3 protein is CASSKNRVGKLFF. The DNA for the CDR3 is TGTGCCAGCAGCAAAAACAGGGTGGGGAAACTGTTTTTT.

The chain joins TRBV6-6 to TRBJ2-3; 10 bases are a match to TRBD2. CDR1 is MNHNY and CDR2 is SVGAGI in the germline V gene (reference sequence). V lost 5 bases, J lost 8 bases, and 16 bases stayed unmatched. The CDR3 spans 17 residues. CDR3 sequence (DNA): TGTGCCAGCAGTCCCATAGCGGGAGGCGGTCTCGAGTCTACGCAGTATTTT. This codes for CASSPIAGGGLESTQYF.